This is a list of T cell receptor beta chains from one sample in a study of control samples from healthy donors and cancer patients. TCRdb keeps only in-frame clones here, not all; method: immunoSEQ multiplex PCR. This sample yields 60,000 or so clones, of which roughly 86% are seen a single time; about 3.8% belongs to the top ten. The sample was blood. Every receptor here comes from a man aged 50 to 60 in good health. CDR3s include the opening cysteine and the closing phenylalanine or tryptophan. D genes are given only for firm matches. Size is omitted from some rows. Given values are once, few, many or a class for expanded clones.

TRBJ1-2	TRBD1	once	TRBV2	TGTGCCAGCAGGGACAGGGGATCATACTATGGCTACACCTTC	CASRDRGSYYGYTF
TRBJ1-4	TRBD1	NA	TRBV24-1	TGTGCCACCAGTGTGTACAGGGGAGGTGAAAAACTGTTTTTT	CATSVYRGGEKLFF
TRBJ1-2	TRBD1	NA	TRBV18	TGTGCCAGCTCACCGGGACAGGACATCTATGGCTACACCTTC	CASSPGQDIYGYTF
TRBJ1-5	NA	medium-sized	TRBV28	TGTGCCAGCAGTTTAAGTGGCGGGGGCAATCAGCCCCAGCATTTT	CASSLSGGGNQPQHF
TRBJ2-3	NA	few	TRBV9	TGTGCCAGCAGCGTAGGTGATGGGCAGGGACCTTTCACAGATACGCAGTATTTT	CASSVGDGQGPFTDTQYF
TRBJ2-7	NA	NA	TRBV19	TGTGCCAGTAGTCTACAGGGCTACGAGCAGTACTTC	CASSLQGYEQYF
TRBJ2-4	TRBD2	NA	TRBV18	TGTGCCAGCTCACCAGGTGCGGGGGGCGAAAACATTCAGTACTTC	CASSPGAGGENIQYF
TRBJ2-5	TRBD1	NA	TRBV6-5	TGTGCCAGCAGTTACTCCGGGACAGGGGGGGAGACCCAGTACTTC	CASSYSGTGGETQYF
TRBJ2-4	NA	NA	TRBV30	TGTGCCTGGAGTGCAGGCCAGGAATTACTAGCCAAAAACATTCAGTACTTC	CAWSAGQELLAKNIQYF
TRBJ2-1	TRBD2	NA	TRBV28	TGTGCCAGCGGGGGGGGCTACAATGAGCAGTTCTTC	CASGGGYNEQFF